This is a list of T cell receptor beta chains from one sample in a study of PD-1 blockade in classical Hodgkin lymphoma. Generated by immunoSEQ multiplex PCR, the TCRdb table keeps only in-frame clones and is missing some. The data show some 10,000 clones, almost 85% seen once. Specimen: peripheral blood mononuclear cells (PBMCs), collected before the second cycle of nivolumab. These TCRs come from a human donor with classical Hodgkin lymphoma. The conserved cysteine and the conserved F or W are not part of the CDR3 here. Fields, in order: J gene, V gene, CDR3 length, CDR3 protein.

TRBJ2-3 | TRBV4-1 | 11 | ASSQEWPDTQY
TRBJ2-1 | TRBV11-3 | 14 | ASSLNRGGTHNDQF
TRBJ2-7 | TRBV27 | 13 | ASSYLAGGPYEQY
TRBJ1-2 | TRBV10-3 | 11 | AIRKQVGYGYT
TRBJ2-2 | TRBV5-4 | 13 | ASSGLAGATGELF
TRBJ1-1 | TRBV7-2 | 12 | ASSLDNRNSEAF
TRBJ2-7 | TRBV7-2 | 13 | ASSLLVSISKEQY
TRBJ1-1 | TRBV27 | 10 | ASTSSIAEAF
TRBJ1-3 | TRBV5-1 | 12 | ASSLAASGNTIY
TRBJ2-7 | TRBV19 | 12 | ASSISVISYEQY
TRBJ2-1 | TRBV19 | 12 | ASSWTSGSNEQF
TRBJ1-6 | TRBV2 | 11 | ASNTFSRSPLH
TRBJ1-1 | TRBV2 | 10 | ASSDLGTEAF
TRBJ2-4 | TRBV28 | 14 | ASSLRGDLAKNIQY
TRBJ1-2 | TRBV4-3 | 12 | ASSQGVSNYGYT
TRBJ2-1 | TRBV7-9 | 9 | ASSLAGGQF
TRBJ2-3 | TRBV29-1 | 14 | SVEPYGGFPTDTQY
TRBJ1-4 | TRBV5-6 | 13 | ASSLMGVGKEKLF
TRBJ1-2 | TRBV30 | 11 | AWTISRGGGYT
TRBJ2-7 | TRBV27 | 13 | ASSFASGVGSEQY
TRBJ2-4 | TRBV7-9 | 13 | ASSPLRDRENIQY
TRBJ1-2 | TRBV4-3 | 14 | ASSQDPALPHSGYT
TRBJ1-2 | TRBV18 | 15 | ASSLNLGGRGLDGYT
TRBJ2-1 | TRBV6-1 | 12 | ASSDTGDHNEQF
TRBJ1-6 | TRBV15 | 15 | ATSRGARTGPGSPLH
TRBJ1-4 | TRBV5-4 | 13 | ASSWWTGGGEKLF
TRBJ1-1 | TRBV28 | 14 | ASSSSDRGLNTEAF
TRBJ2-5 | TRBV18 | 12 | ASSPRILQETQY
TRBJ2-3 | TRBV27 | 13 | ASRQGNIFTDTQY
TRBJ2-7 | TRBV9 | 17 | ASSVGPGGGRRSSYEQY
TRBJ2-5 | TRBV19 | 9 | ASSILETQY
TRBJ1-2 | TRBV18 | 13 | ASSPRAGGGYGYT
TRBJ1-4 | TRBV5-6 | 12 | ASSPGQWHEKLF
TRBJ1-1 | TRBV27 | 13 | ASSPSGAREGEAF
TRBJ2-2 | TRBV28 | 9 | ASTSTGELF
TRBJ2-5 | TRBV9 | 13 | ASSAFQGPGETQY
TRBJ2-3 | TRBV10-3 | 12 | AISEGTSSDTQY
TRBJ1-6 | TRBV27 | 10 | ASNDLNSPLH
TRBJ2-2 | TRBV9 | 11 | ASSPRTVPKLF
TRBJ2-7 | TRBV5-1 | 13 | ASSLGSGNSYEQY
TRBJ1-1 | TRBV11-1 | 13 | ASSLKRGPNTEAF
TRBJ2-7 | TRBV5-1 | 12 | ASGLLGVSYEQY
TRBJ2-5 | TRBV10-3 | 10 | AIRDSQETQY
TRBJ2-3 | TRBV6-6 | 14 | ASSTGLAGVTDTQY
TRBJ2-7 | TRBV7-9 | 13 | ASSPPPPTSYEQY
TRBJ2-5 | TRBV5-1 | 11 | ASSLLYQETQY
TRBJ1-5 | TRBV15 | 16 | ATPSPGQELNSNQPQH